The clone carrying this T cell receptor beta chain has only a few counts. The target antigen is unknown. Germline-derived CDR1 and CDR2 are DFQATT and SNEGSKA (reference sequence). The CDR3 is made up of 14 amino acids. V gave up 5 bases and J gave up 4 bases; unmatched junction bases: 9. The data are from a study of CD8 T cells in ankylosing spondylitis. Whole-study findings and limits: Matched ankylosing spondylitis synovial fluid reportedly contained a significantly enriched population of disease-linked clones. Blood of patients with ankylosing spondylitis appeared to be characterized by a TCR beta motif of 8 or 9 highly homologous variants.

In TCRdb, the 5' RACE reads were re-called with MiXCR into one record per CDR3 protein. Here the sample spans around 770,000 distinct CDR3 sequences, over 9.5% being singletons. V gene TRBV20-1 combines with J gene TRBJ2-5; 8 bases fit TRBD2. The receptor was derived from a male donor with ankylosing spondylitis. The material sequenced was blood, either unsorted or a sorted T cell fraction (not recorded which). In DNA form, the CDR3 reads TGCAGTGCTGATAGCGGGATCCACCGAGAGACCCAGTACTTC. This encodes CSADSGIHRETQYF.